These 4 T cell receptor beta chains came from one sample sequenced in a study of cytomegalovirus exposure and HLA in healthy donors. PCR employed 60 Vbeta and 13 Jbeta primers. Data came from immunoSEQ multiplex PCR; TCRdb stores just in-frame clones and leaves some out. The top ten hold about 2.9% of the sample, which has roughly 140,000 clones, around 66% seen once. Sequenced sample: PBMCs. The receptors were sampled from a woman between 25 and 40 years old in good health and CMV-seropositive.

The CDR3 bases are TGCGCCAGCAGCTTGGGGCCCCCTAATAGCGATGAGCAGTTCTTC. Residues: CASSLGPPNSDEQFF. The chain links TRBV5-1 to TRBJ2-1; the D gene is possibly TRBD2 (5 bases). This CDR3 has 15 amino acids. Trimming stripped 0 bases from V and 8 bases from J, with 15 bases between. The germline gives CDR1 SGHRS, CDR2 YFSETQ.

The chain couples TRBV19 to TRBJ2-2; D perhaps matches TRBD2 (6 bases). This CDR3 region has 14 residues. CDR1 is LNHDA, CDR2 SQIVND, per germline (reference sequence). Between the trimmed V and J ends, which lost 8 bases and 4 bases, there was a span of 14 bases. The CDR3 DNA is TGTGCCAGTCGGCCTAGCGCGGGCACCGGGGAGCTGTTTTTT. Encoded protein: CASRPSAGTGELFF.

The chain joins TRBV4-1 to TRBJ2-5; D possibly corresponds to TRBD2 (5 bases). Germline V CDR1 and CDR2: MGHRA, YSYEKL. CDR3 size: 16 residues. V was shortened by 6 bases and J by 7 bases, with 24 bases between the two germline ends. The CDR3: CASRLRNGDFGRTQYF. In DNA form, the CDR3 reads TGCGCCAGCAGGCTCAGGAACGGGGATTTCGGCCGGACCCAGTACTTC.

The CDR3 loop reads CASSVAPGLAGGKSSYNEQFF. CDR3 bases: TGTGCCAGCAGCGTAGCTCCAGGACTAGCGGGGGGCAAGAGCTCCTACAATGAGCAGTTCTTC. V and J are TRBV9 and TRBJ2-1, with TRBD2 identical over 14 bases. The germline CDR1 and CDR2 sequences are SGDLS and YYNGEE. V shed 0 bases, J shed 0 bases, and the junction held 11 bases outside the gene matches. The CDR3 runs 21 residues.